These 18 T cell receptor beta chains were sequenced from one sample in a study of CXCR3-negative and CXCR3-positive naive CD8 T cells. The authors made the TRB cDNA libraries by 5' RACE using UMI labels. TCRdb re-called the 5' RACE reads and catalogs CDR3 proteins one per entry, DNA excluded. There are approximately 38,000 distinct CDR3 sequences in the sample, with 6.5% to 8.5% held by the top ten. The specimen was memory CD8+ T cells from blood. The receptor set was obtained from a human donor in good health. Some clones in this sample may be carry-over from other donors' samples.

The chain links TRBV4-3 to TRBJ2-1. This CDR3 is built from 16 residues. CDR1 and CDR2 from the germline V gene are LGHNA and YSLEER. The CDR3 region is CASSQESLGSYNEQFF.

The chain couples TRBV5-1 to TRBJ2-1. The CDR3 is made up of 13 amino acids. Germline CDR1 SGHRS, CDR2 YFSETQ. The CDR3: CASSLVWRNEQFF.

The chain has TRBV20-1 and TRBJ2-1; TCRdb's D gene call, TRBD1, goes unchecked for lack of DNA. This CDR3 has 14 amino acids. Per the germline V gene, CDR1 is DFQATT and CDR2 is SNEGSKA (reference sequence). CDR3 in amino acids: CSARGQSSYNEQFF.

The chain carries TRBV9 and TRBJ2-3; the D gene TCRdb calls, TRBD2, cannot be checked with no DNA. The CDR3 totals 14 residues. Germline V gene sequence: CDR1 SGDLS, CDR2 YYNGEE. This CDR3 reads CASSPAGSTDTQYF. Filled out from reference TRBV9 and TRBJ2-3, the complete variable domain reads DSGVTQTPKHLITATGQRVTLRCSPRSGDLSVYWYQQSLDQGLQFLIQYYNGEERAKGNILERFSAQQFPDLHSELNLSSLELGDSALYFCASSPAGSTDTQYFGPGTRLTVL.

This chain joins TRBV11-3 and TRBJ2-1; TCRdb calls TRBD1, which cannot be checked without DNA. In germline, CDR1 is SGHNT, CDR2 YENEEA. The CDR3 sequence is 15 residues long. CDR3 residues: CASSPGTGVYNEQFF.

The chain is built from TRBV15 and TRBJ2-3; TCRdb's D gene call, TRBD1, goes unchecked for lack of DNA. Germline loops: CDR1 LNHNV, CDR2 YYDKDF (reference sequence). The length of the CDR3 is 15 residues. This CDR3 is CATSRDRERPDTQYF.

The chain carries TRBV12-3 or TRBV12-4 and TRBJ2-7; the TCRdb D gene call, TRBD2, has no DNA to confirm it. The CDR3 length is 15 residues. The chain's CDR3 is CASTATSSGAYEQYF.

The chain's CDR3 is CASSPHSQGLTEAFF. The gene calls are TRBV12-3 or TRBV12-4 and TRBJ1-1; the TCRdb call, TRBD1, lacks DNA for checking. The length of the CDR3 is 15 residues.

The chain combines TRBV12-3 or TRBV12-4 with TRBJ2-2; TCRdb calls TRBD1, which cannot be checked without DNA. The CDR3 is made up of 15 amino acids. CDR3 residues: CASSPDPQGSGELFF.

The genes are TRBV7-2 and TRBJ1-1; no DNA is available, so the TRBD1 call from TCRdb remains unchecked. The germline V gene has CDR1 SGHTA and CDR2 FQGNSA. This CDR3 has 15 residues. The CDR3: CASSDGTAAPTEAFF.

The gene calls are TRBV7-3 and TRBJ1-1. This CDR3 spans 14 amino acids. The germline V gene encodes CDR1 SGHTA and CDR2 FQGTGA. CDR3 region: CASSLGARGTEAFF.

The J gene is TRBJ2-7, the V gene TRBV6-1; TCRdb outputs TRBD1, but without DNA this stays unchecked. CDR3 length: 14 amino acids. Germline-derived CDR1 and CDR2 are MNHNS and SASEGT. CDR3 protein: CASSVRDSTYEQYF.

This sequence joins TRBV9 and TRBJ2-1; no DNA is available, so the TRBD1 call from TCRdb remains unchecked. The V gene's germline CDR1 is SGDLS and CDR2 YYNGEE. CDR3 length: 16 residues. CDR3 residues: CASNPGGGQIYNEQFF.

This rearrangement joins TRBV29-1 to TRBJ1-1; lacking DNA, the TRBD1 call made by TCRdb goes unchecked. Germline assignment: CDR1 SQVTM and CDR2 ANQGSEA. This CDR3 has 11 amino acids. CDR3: CSADQGRLAFF.

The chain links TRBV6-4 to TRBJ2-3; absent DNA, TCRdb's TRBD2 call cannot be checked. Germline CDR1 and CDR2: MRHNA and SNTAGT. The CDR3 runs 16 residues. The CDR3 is CASSESGGAGTDTQYF.

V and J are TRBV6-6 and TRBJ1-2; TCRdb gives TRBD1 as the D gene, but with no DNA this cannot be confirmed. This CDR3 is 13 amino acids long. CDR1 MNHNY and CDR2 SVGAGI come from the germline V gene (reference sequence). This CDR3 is CASRSGTGHGYTF.

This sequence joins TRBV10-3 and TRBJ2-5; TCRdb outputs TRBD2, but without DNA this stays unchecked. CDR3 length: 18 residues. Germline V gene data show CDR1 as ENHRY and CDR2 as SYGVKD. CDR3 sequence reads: CAISDQRLAGGPGETQYF.

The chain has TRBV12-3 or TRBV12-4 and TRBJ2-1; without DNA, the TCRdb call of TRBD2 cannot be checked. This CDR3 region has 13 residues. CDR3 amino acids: CASLAGGYNEQFF.